This TCR beta chain was identified during a study of regulatory T cells in long-lasting Graves disease. Assembly of TCR beta libraries relied on iRepertoire HTBI primers together with Arm-PCR of CDR3 regions. A single record per CDR3 protein comes from TCRdb applying MiXCR to the multiplex PCR reads. This sample carries 380,000 or so distinct CDR3 sequences, under 20% of them seen once, and the ten largest clones take 20%. At least ten counts were recorded for this clonotype. Germline CDR1 is SGHTA and CDR2 is FQGNSA. The CDR3 is 14 residues long. J was trimmed by 8 bases and V by 5 bases; bases with no gene match: 8. Regarding time point: newly diagnosed GD, antithyroid drugs for less than 3 months. PBMC RNA was the source of the TCR library. This sample also appeared in a second study, on T cells in Graves' hyperthyroidism and ophthalmopathy. As that report states: Investigators excluded patients with uncontrolled infection, other autoimmune disease, pregnancy or lactation.

Sequencing used peripheral blood mononuclear cells (PBMCs), obtained at new diagnosis, from a patient treated with antithyroid drugs. The chain has TRBV7-2 and TRBJ2-1; TRBD1 aligns across 8 bases. This TCR came from a woman between 18 and 30 years old with Graves disease. The CDR3 protein is CASSARTGSDEQFF. The CDR3 coding sequence is TGTGCCAGCAGCGCTCGGACAGGGTCCGATGAGCAGTTCTTC.